The 27 T cell receptor beta chains presented below share a single source sample, sequenced in a study of T-cell reconstitution after alpha-beta-depleted transplantation in children. Preparing the TCRbeta library involved the use of unique molecular identifiers. TCRdb reprocessed the PCR reads with MiXCR, giving one entry per CDR3 protein. The sample shows about 610,000 distinct CDR3 sequences, roughly 10% of them seen only once. The specimen comprised PBMCs from the stem cell graft donor, sampled from the stem cell graft. All receptors come from a human donor who donated a stem cell graft to a child with acute myeloid leukemia.

The CDR3 reads CSGVGALTGTQYF. As DNA, the CDR3 is TGCAGCGGTGTTGGGGCCCTCACGGGTACGCAGTATTTT. The chain carries TRBV29-1 and TRBJ2-3; D possibly corresponds to TRBD1 (5 bases). The germline V gene has CDR1 SQVTM and CDR2 ANQGSEA. Trimming took off 7 bases at V and 8 bases at J, with 19 bases between the two ends. The CDR3 has 13 residues.

This clonotype was picked up a small number of times. The CDR3 loop is CASSRKLANNEQFF. The CDR3 DNA is TGTGCCAGCAGTCGGAAACTAGCAAACAATGAGCAGTTCTTC. V is TRBV6-1 and J is TRBJ2-1; D is perhaps TRBD2 (6 bases). From germline, CDR1 is MNHNS and CDR2 SASEGT. The CDR3 spans 14 residues. Deletions cut 5 bases from V and 5 bases from J, with 13 bases between.

This clonotype was found many times. This chain links TRBV4-2 with TRBJ2-5, with 8 nucleotides matching TRBD2. Unmatched junction bases numbered 5, after V lost 5 bases and J lost 3 bases. Germline values: CDR1 LGHNA, CDR2 YNFKEQ. CDR3 length: 14 amino acids. CDR3 nucleotide sequence: TGTGCCAGCAGCTCACCGGGACTAGAAGAGACCCAGTACTTC. Encoded protein: CASSSPGLEETQYF.

This chain joins TRBV6-5 and TRBJ2-1, with 12 bases lining up with TRBD2. Looked up from germline, CDR1 is MNHEY and CDR2 is SVGAGI. The J segment lost 7 bases and the V segment lost 5 bases, leaving 9 bases of the junction unmatched. The CDR3 spans 16 residues. The CDR3 bases are TGTGCCAGCAGTAGGGCTAGCGGGAGGGTAAGGAATGAGCAGTTCTTC. This codes for CASSRASGRVRNEQFF.

The sample holds many counts of this clonotype. The CDR3 region is CASSLTRRGGYEQYF. Written as DNA, the CDR3 is TGTGCCAGCAGCCTTACCCGCAGGGGAGGATACGAGCAGTACTTC. The V call is TRBV11-2, the J call TRBJ2-7; D may correspond to TRBD1 or TRBD2 (6 bases each). Trimming left V 5 bases short and J 4 bases short, with 18 bases between. CDR3 length: 15 residues. Germline V gives CDR1 SGHAT, CDR2 FQNNGV.

The V gene is TRBV6-2 or TRBV6-3, the J gene TRBJ2-7; 7 bases match TRBD2. The CDR3 extends over 16 amino acids. V lost 6 bases to trimming and J lost 6 bases; unmatched junction nucleotides: 17. Germline CDR1 reads MNHEY; CDR2 reads SVGEGT. CDR3 region: CASSPAGGGGRGEQYF. Here the CDR3 DNA reads TGTGCCAGCAGCCCGGCAGGCGGAGGCGGGAGAGGCGAGCAGTACTTC.

This clonotype was seen only a few times. The chain couples TRBV5-1 to TRBJ2-7; D not resolved. The V gene lost 4 bases and the J gene lost 5 bases, with 13 bases spanning the gap. Looked up from germline, CDR1 is SGHRS and CDR2 is YFSETQ. The CDR3 is 13 amino acids. CDR3 DNA sequence: TGCGCCAGCAGCGTGGACGCCTCGGACGAGCAGTACTTC. It is translated as CASSVDASDEQYF.

This clonotype was recorded a few times. CDR3 protein: CAWSAGTGTGELFF. DNA for the CDR3: TGTGCCTGGAGTGCCGGGACAGGGACCGGGGAGCTGTTTTTT. The genes are TRBV30 and TRBJ2-2; the match to TRBD1 covers 9 bases. CDR3 length: 14 residues. Germline V gene data show CDR1 as GTSNPN and CDR2 as SVGIG (reference sequence). Trimming took 1 base from V and 5 from J; bases not matched to a gene: 2. Full variable domain (remainder filled in from reference TRBV30 and TRBJ2-2): SQTIHQWPATLVQPVGSPLSLECTVEGTSNPNLYWYRQAAGRGLQLLFYSVGIGQISSEVPQNLSASRPQDRQFILSSKKLLLSDSGFYLCAWSAGTGTGELFFGEGSRLTVL.

The chain employs TRBV5-1 and TRBJ2-7; D gene uncertain. Germline V gene sequence: CDR1 SGHRS, CDR2 YFSETQ. The CDR3 is 11 residues long. Trimming took 2 bases from V and 5 from J, leaving 5 bases between them. The CDR3 DNA reads as TGCGCCAGCAGCTTCAACGACGAGCAGTACTTC. Translation gives CASSFNDEQYF.

The chain uses TRBV5-1 and TRBJ1-6; D is perhaps TRBD1 (5 bases). The CDR3 runs to 15 residues. The germline gives CDR1 SGHRS, CDR2 YFSETQ. Trimming stripped 7 bases from V and 6 bases from J, with 17 bases between. The CDR3 loop is CASRTPQGSNSPLHF. In DNA, the CDR3 is TGCGCCAGCCGGACGCCCCAGGGATCTAATTCACCCCTCCACTTT.

The V gene is TRBV20-1, the J gene TRBJ2-3; D may be TRBD2 (6 bases). CDR1 and CDR2 (germline): DFQATT, SNEGSKA (reference sequence). CDR3 length: 14 amino acids. With 2 bases removed from V and 0 bases from J, the gap between germline ends came to 9 bases. CDR3 in DNA: TGCAGTGCTAGACTGCGGGGAAGCACAGATACGCAGTATTTT. This encodes CSARLRGSTDTQYF.

This rearrangement joins TRBV6-2 or TRBV6-3 to TRBJ1-5; no reliable D call. Trimming removed 2 bases from V and 6 bases from J, with 5 bases in between. The CDR3 has 12 residues. Germline CDR1 and CDR2: MNHEY and SVGEGT. The CDR3 here is CASSYGFQPQHF. The CDR3 nucleotides read TGTGCCAGCAGTTACGGCTTTCAGCCCCAGCATTTT.

This clonotype was recorded many times. The chain combines TRBV6-2 or TRBV6-3 with TRBJ2-5; the D gene is possibly TRBD1 (6 bases). V shed 6 bases and J shed 7 bases, with 12 bases lying between them. Germline CDR1 is MNHEY and CDR2 is SVGEGT. This CDR3 region has 12 residues. The CDR3 DNA reads TGTGCCAGCAGCTGGACAGAAGTGACCCAGTACTTC. This sequence encodes CASSWTEVTQYF.

This clonotype was counted many times. This sequence joins TRBV27 and TRBJ2-6; D is undetermined. V lost 1 base and J lost 0, with 7 bases in between. From germline, CDR1 is MNHEY and CDR2 SMNVEV (reference sequence). The CDR3 loop spans 16 amino acids. The CDR3 DNA reads TGTGCCAGCAGTTTATGGGCAGGCTCTGGGGCCAACGTCCTGACTTTC. This translates into CASSLWAGSGANVLTF.

This clonotype came up many times. The chain links TRBV12-3 or TRBV12-4 to TRBJ2-2, with TRBD2 as a possible D gene (6 bases). V lost 7 bases and J lost 4, with 13 bases in between. CDR3 length: 14 residues. The CDR3 sequence: CASNHRRGTGELFF. The CDR3 DNA follows: TGTGCCAGCAATCACAGGAGGGGCACCGGGGAGCTGTTTTTT.

This clonotype was detected only a few times. The V and J genes are TRBV7-3 and TRBJ2-5; 12 bases fit TRBD2. J lost 5 bases, V lost 4 bases, and 5 bases had no gene match. The germline gives CDR1 SGHTA, CDR2 FQGTGA. The CDR3 loop spans 15 amino acids. CDR3 bases: TGTGCCAGCAGCTGGACTAGCGGGGTGGGGGAGACCCAGTACTTC. This encodes CASSWTSGVGETQYF.

In this sample, this clonotype turned up a few times. The genes are TRBV29-1 and TRBJ2-1, with D possibly TRBD2 on 5 matching bases. CDR3 size: 13 residues. Germline CDR1 SQVTM, CDR2 ANQGSEA. Between the trimmed V and J ends, which lost 1 base and 7 bases, there was a span of 11 bases. CDR3: CSVEVAGLNEQFF. CDR3 bases: TGCAGCGTTGAAGTGGCGGGTTTGAATGAGCAGTTCTTC.

This clonotype has just a few counts. The J gene is TRBJ1-1, the V gene TRBV25-1, with 8 positions matching TRBD1. CDR1 and CDR2 from the germline V gene are MGHDK and SYGVNS. V gave up 4 bases and J gave up 7 bases; unmatched junction bases: 5. This CDR3 contains 13 residues. The CDR3 reads CASSGTGFLEAFF. CDR3 coding DNA: TGTGCCAGCAGTGGGACAGGGTTTCTTGAAGCTTTCTTT.

The V and J genes are TRBV20-1 and TRBJ2-5; 7 bases match TRBD2. The V gene end was trimmed by 6 bases and the J gene end by 0 bases; junction bases not matched to a gene: 10. CDR3 length: 15 amino acids. Germline values: CDR1 DFQATT, CDR2 SNEGSKA (reference sequence). CDR3 loop: CSARNPSGYQETQYF. In nucleotides, the CDR3 is TGCAGTGCGCGTAATCCTAGCGGCTACCAAGAGACCCAGTACTTC.

The chain links TRBV20-1 to TRBJ2-5, with 12 bases fitting TRBD1. Germline values: CDR1 DFQATT, CDR2 SNEGSKA (reference sequence). The CDR3 runs 16 residues. J gave up 1 base and V 1 base, and 4 bases lay outside the gene matches. CDR3 coding DNA: TGCAGTGCTAGAGTCGGGACAGGGGGCGTCCAAGAGACCCAGTACTTC. The encoded protein is CSARVGTGGVQETQYF.

As for this clonotype: A read error may be the cause here, since a much bigger clone is one base away. This chain connects TRBV28 to TRBJ2-7; unclear D gene. There are 12 residues in the CDR3. The V end lost 2 bases, the J end lost 3 bases, and 5 bases lay between the germline ends. Germline V gene lookup returns CDR1 MDHEN and CDR2 SYDVKM. For the CDR3, the DNA is TGTGCCAGCAGTTTAAACTACTACGAGCAGTACTTC. This encodes CASSLNYYEQYF.

The chain has TRBV6-1 and TRBJ2-3; D remains unclear. In germline, CDR1 is MNHNS, CDR2 SASEGT. With 6 bases removed from V and 0 bases from J, the gap between germline ends came to 10 bases. This CDR3 comprises 14 residues. The CDR3 region has the DNA TGTGCCAGCAGCCCACATATTAGCACAGATACGCAGTATTTT. As protein: CASSPHISTDTQYF.

At least ten counts were recorded for this clonotype. The chain is built from TRBV7-9 and TRBJ1-1; 10 nucleotides agree with TRBD1. CDR3 size: 15 residues. From germline, CDR1 is SEHNR and CDR2 FQNEAQ (reference sequence). The ends lost 5 bases at V and 4 bases at J; junction bases unmatched: 7. The CDR3 here is CASSPRDRGLTEAFF. CDR3 nucleotide sequence: TGTGCCAGCAGCCCCCGGGACAGGGGCCTCACTGAAGCTTTCTTT.

This clonotype was counted many times. The chain is built from TRBV7-3 and TRBJ2-1; possibly TRBD1 for D (6 bases). Germline CDR1 SGHTA, CDR2 FQGTGA. Trimming cost V 5 bases and J 5 bases, with 13 bases left between them. This CDR3 has 14 residues. CDR3 sequence (DNA): TGTGCCAGCAGCCTCCCTTCAGGGGACAATGAGCAGTTCTTC. Its protein is CASSLPSGDNEQFF.

The V and J genes are TRBV6-5 and TRBJ2-4; TRBD2 aligns across 9 bases. Per germline, CDR1 MNHEY and CDR2 SVGAGI. The CDR3 is made up of 16 amino acids. After removal of 0 bases from V and 7 bases from J, the junction contained 7 bases not matched to a gene. The CDR3 spells CASSYSRAGGGNIQYF. CDR3 DNA sequence: TGTGCCAGCAGTTACTCGAGAGCGGGAGGAGGGAACATTCAGTACTTC.

This clonotype has at least ten counts. This rearrangement joins TRBV5-4 to TRBJ2-1, with TRBD1 matching 9 bases. The germline V gene encodes CDR1 SGHNT and CDR2 YYREEE (reference sequence). The CDR3 has 13 amino acids. Germline trimming cut 4 bases from V and 9 bases from J; bases unmatched to any gene: 5. The CDR3 region is CASSGTGLGEQFF. The CDR3 nucleotides are TGTGCCAGCAGCGGGACAGGGTTGGGTGAGCAGTTCTTC.

The chain uses TRBV3-1 and TRBJ1-1; D unresolved. The CDR3 is 13 amino acids. Trimming shortened V by 1 base and J by 5 bases, and 8 bases separated the two germline ends. The germline V gene encodes CDR1 LGHDT and CDR2 YNNKEL (reference sequence). The CDR3 protein is CASSQGAATEAFF. The CDR3 DNA reads as TGTGCCAGCAGCCAAGGGGCCGCGACTGAAGCTTTCTTT.